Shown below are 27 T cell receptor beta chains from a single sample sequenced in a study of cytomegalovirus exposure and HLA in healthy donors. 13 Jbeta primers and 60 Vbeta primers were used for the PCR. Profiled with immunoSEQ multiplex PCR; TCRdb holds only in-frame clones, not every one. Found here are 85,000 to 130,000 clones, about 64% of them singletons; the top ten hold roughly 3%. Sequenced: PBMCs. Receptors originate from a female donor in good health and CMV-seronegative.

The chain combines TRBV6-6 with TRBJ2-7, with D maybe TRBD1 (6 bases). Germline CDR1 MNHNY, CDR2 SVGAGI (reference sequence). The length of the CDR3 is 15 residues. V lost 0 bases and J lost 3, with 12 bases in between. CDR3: CASSYSMGQGYEQYF. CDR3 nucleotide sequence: TGTGCCAGCAGTTACTCGATGGGACAAGGCTACGAGCAGTACTTC.

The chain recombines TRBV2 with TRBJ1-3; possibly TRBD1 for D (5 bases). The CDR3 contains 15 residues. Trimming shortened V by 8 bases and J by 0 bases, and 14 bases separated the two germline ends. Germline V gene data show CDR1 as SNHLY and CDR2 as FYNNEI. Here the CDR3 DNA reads TGTGCCAGCGGGGGGAGGGCCCTCTCTGGAAACACCATATATTTT. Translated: CASGGRALSGNTIYF.

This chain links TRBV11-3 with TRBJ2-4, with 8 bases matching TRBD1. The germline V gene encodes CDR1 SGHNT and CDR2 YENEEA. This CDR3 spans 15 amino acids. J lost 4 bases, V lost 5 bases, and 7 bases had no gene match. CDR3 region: CASSAKTGDKNIQYF. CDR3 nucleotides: TGTGCCAGCAGCGCCAAGACAGGGGATAAAAACATTCAGTACTTC.

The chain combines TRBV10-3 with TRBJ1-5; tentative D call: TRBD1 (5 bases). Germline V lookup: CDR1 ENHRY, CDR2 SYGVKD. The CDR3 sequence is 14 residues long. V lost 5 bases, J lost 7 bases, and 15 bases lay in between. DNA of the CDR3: TGTGCCATCAGTAGGGAGGCCGGGGACCAGCCCCAGCATTTT. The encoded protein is CAISREAGDQPQHF.

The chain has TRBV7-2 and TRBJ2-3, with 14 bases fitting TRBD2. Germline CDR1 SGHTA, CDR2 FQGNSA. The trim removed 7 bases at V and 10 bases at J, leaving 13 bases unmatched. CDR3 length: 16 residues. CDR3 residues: CASTHRGLAGVFAQYF. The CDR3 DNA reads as TGTGCCAGCACCCACCGGGGACTAGCGGGAGTATTTGCGCAGTATTTT.

The CDR3 is CASSPRGENTEAFF. CDR3 bases: TGTGCCAGCAGCCCCAGGGGGGAGAACACTGAAGCTTTCTTT. V is TRBV27 and J is TRBJ1-1; 7 nucleotides match TRBD1. V lost 6 bases to trimming and J lost 1 base; unmatched junction nucleotides: 5. Germline-derived CDR1 and CDR2 are MNHEY and SMNVEV (reference sequence). The CDR3 runs 14 residues.

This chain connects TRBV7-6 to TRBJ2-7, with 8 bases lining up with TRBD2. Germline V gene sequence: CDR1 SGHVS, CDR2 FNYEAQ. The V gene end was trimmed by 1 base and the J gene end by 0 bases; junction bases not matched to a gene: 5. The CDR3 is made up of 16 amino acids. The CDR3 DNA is TGTGCCAGCAGCTTAGGGCTAGCGGGCACCTCCTACGAGCAGTACTTC. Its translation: CASSLGLAGTSYEQYF.

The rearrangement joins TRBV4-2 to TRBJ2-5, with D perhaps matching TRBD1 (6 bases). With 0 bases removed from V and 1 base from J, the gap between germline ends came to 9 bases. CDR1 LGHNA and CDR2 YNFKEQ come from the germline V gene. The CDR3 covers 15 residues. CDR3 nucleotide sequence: TGTGCCAGCAGCCAAGAAGGGACATTCCAAGAGACCCAGTACTTC. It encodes CASSQEGTFQETQYF.

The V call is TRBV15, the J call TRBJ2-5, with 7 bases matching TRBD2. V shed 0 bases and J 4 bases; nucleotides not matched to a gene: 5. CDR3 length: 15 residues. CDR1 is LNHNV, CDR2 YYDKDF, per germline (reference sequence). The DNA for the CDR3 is TGTGCCACCAGCAGAGAACGGGGAGGGGCAGAGACCCAGTACTTC. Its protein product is CATSRERGGAETQYF. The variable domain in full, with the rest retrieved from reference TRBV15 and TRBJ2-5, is DAMVIQNPRYQVTQFGKPVTLSCSQTLNHNVMYWYQQKSSQAPKLLFHYYDKDFNNEADTPDNFQSRRPNTSFCFLDIRSPGLGDTAMYLCATSRERGGAETQYFGPGTRLLVL.

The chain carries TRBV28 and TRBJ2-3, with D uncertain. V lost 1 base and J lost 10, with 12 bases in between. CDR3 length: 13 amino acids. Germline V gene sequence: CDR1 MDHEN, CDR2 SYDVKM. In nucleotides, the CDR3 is TGTGCCAGCAGTTTATATAGAGAAGCGTCGCAGTATTTT. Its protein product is CASSLYREASQYF. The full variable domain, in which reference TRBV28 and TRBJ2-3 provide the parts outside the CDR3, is DVKVTQSSRYLVKRTGEKVFLECVQDMDHENMFWYRQDPGLGLRLIYFSYDVKMKEKGDIPEGYSVSREKKERFSLILESASTNQTSMYLCASSLYREASQYFGPGTRLTVL.

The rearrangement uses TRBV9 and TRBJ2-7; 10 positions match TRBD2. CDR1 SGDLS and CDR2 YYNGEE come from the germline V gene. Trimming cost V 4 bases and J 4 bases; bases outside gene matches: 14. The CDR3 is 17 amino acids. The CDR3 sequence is CASSPRGLAGAGYEQYF. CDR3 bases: TGTGCCAGCAGCCCCCGGGGGCTAGCGGGAGCCGGGTACGAGCAGTACTTC.

The CDR3 is CASSKRDRTDTQYF. The DNA for the CDR3 is TGTGCCAGCAGCAAACGGGACAGAACAGATACGCAGTATTTT. The chain carries TRBV9 and TRBJ2-3, with 7 bases aligning to TRBD1. There are 14 residues in the CDR3. J lost 3 bases, V lost 4 bases, and 5 bases had no gene match. CDR1 and CDR2 from the germline V gene are SGDLS and YYNGEE.

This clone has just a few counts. The CDR3 region is CASSDSRGTEAFF. Here the CDR3 DNA reads TGTGCCAGCAGTGACTCCAGGGGGACTGAAGCTTTCTTT. The chain uses TRBV6-4 and TRBJ1-1, with 7 nucleotides matching TRBD1. J lost 5 bases, V lost 0 bases, and 0 bases had no gene match. The germline V gene has CDR1 MRHNA and CDR2 SNTAGT. The CDR3 has 13 residues.

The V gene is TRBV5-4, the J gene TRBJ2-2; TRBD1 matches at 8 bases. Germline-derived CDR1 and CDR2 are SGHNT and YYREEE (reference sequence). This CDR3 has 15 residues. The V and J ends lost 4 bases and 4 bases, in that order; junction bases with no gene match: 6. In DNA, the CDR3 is TGTGCCAGCAGCACCGGGACAGGCGGCACCGGGGAGCTGTTTTTT. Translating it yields CASSTGTGGTGELFF. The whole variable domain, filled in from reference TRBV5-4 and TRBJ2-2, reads ETGVTQSPTHLIKTRGQQVTLRCSSQSGHNTVSWYQQALGQGPQFIFQYYREEENGRGNFPPRFSGLQFPNYSSELNVNALELDDSALYLCASSTGTGGTGELFFGEGSRLTVL.

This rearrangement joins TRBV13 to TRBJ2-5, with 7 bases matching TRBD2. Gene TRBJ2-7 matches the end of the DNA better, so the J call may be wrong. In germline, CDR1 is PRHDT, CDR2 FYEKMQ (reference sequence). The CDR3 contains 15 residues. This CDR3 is CASSPGGDPIYEQYF. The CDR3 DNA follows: TGTGCCAGCAGCCCTGGGGGGGACCCTATCTACGAGCAGTACTTC.

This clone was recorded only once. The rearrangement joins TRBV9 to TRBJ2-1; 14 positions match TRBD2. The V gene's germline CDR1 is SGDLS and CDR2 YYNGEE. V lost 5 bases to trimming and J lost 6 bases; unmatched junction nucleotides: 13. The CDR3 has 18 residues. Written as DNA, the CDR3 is TGTGCCAGCAGTGAAGGACTAGCGGGAGGATCTTGGCGCAATGAGCAGTTCTTC. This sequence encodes CASSEGLAGGSWRNEQFF.

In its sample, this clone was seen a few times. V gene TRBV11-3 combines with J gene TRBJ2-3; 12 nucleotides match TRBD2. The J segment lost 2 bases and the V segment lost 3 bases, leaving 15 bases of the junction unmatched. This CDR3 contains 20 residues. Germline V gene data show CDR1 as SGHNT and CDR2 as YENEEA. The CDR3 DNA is TGTGCCAGCAGCTTCCTACTAGCGGGAGGTCAATTTACGTACACAGATACGCAGTATTTT. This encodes CASSFLLAGGQFTYTDTQYF.

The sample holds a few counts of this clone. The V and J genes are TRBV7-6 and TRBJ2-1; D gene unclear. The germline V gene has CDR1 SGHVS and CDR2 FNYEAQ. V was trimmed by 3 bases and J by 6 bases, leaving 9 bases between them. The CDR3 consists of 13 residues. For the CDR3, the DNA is TGTGCCAGCAGCTTCCGATGGGCCAATGAGCAGTTCTTC. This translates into CASSFRWANEQFF.

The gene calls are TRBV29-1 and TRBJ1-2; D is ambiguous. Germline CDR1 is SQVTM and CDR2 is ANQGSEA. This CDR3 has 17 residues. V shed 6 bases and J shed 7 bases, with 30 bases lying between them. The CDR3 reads CSVKPTGVWDSCSGYTF. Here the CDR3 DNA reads TGCAGCGTGAAACCAACGGGAGTCTGGGATAGTTGTTCTGGCTACACCTTC.

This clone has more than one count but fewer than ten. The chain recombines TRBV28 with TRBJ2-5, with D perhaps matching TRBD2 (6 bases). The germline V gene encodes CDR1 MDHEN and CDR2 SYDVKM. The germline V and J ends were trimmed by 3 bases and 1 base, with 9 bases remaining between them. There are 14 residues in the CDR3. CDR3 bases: TGTGCCAGCAGTTTCGCGGGGAGCCAAGAGACCCAGTACTTC. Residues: CASSFAGSQETQYF.

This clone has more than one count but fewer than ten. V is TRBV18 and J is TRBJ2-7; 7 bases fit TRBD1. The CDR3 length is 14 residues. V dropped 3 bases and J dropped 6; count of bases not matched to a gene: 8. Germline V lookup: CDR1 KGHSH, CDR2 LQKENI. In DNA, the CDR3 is TGTGCCAGCTCACCCGCTACTGCAGGGGGCGAGCAGTACTTC. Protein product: CASSPATAGGEQYF.

The DNA of the CDR3 is TGTGCCAGCAGTGTGACTAGCGGGAGGGCCGAAGAGACCCAGTACTTC. Translating it yields CASSVTSGRAEETQYF. This chain uses TRBV28 with TRBJ2-5; 14 bases line up with TRBD2. V lost 5 bases, J lost 3 bases, and 5 bases stayed unmatched. The germline V gene encodes CDR1 MDHEN and CDR2 SYDVKM. The CDR3 is 16 amino acids.

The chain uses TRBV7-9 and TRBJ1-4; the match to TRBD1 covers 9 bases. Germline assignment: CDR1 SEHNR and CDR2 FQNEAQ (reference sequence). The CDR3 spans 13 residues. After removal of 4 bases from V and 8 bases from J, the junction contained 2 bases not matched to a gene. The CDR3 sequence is CASSSTGGEKLFF. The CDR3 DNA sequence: TGTGCCAGCAGCTCGACAGGGGGAGAAAAACTGTTTTTT.

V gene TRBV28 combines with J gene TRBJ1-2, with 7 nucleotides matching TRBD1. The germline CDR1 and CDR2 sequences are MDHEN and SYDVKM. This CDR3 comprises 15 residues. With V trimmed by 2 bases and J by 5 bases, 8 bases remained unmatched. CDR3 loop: CASSLGTASLYGYTF. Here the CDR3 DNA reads TGTGCCAGCAGTTTAGGGACAGCTAGCCTTTATGGCTACACCTTC.

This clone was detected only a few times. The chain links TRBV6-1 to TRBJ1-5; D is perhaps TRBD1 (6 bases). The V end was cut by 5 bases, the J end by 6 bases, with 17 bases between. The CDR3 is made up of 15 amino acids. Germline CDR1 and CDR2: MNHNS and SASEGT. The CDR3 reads CASSLVTGIPQPQHF. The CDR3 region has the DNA TGTGCCAGCAGTCTCGTGACAGGCATCCCTCAGCCCCAGCATTTT.

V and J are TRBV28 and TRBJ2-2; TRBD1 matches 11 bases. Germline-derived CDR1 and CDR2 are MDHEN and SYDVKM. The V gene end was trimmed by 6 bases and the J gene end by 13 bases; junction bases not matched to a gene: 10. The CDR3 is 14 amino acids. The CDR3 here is CASSVPGQGVRLFF. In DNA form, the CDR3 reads TGTGCCAGCAGCGTACCGGGACAGGGGGTTCGGCTGTTTTTT.

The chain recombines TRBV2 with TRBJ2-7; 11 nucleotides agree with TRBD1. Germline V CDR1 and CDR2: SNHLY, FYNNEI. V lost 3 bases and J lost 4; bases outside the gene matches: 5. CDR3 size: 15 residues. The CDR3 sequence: CASSDPGQGVYEQYF. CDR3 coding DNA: TGTGCCAGCAGTGATCCGGGACAGGGGGTATACGAGCAGTACTTC.